The T cell receptor (beta chain) under discussion was sequenced for a study of cytomegalovirus exposure and HLA in healthy donors listed by TCRdb under 2017. Broadly, across the study: In an earlier analysis of 450 to 750 of the donors, 276 Gb of sequence data and 100 million or so unique TCR beta sequences from about 179 million T cells were reported. The genetic ancestry cluster associated with self-reported Caucasian donors included roughly four fifths of the 300 to 450 genotyped donors. HLA typing included class I and class II loci at four-digit resolution. The number of typed donors differed by locus: about 620-630 for A, B, C, DRB1 and DQB1; 500 to 550 for DQA1; around 580 for DPA1; and approximately 450 for DPB1. The study was designed to test whether signatures of past pathogen exposure could be identified by cataloging public T cell receptors. Every discovery cohort repertoire had been produced on one sequencing platform. The later analysis used no new phenotypic data to find candidate immune exposures, relying instead on TCR beta sequences and their occurrence across donors. In an earlier analysis of about 590 of the donors, high-throughput TCR beta sequencing was used to judge whether each TCR beta V gene segment behaved as functional or pseudogenic. Approximately 330 gigabases of sequencing data and 70 million to 95 million unique TCR sequences made up an early release that covered several hundred HLA-typed donors. Donor age, sex, ethnicity and CMV serostatus were compiled together with the repertoire data. Using immunosequencing, the study profiled T cell repertoires from about 650 subjects and related those repertoires to cytomegalovirus serostatus. The study combined high-throughput TCR immunosequencing, statistical association of individual TCRs with disease status, and machine learning to predict cytomegalovirus infection status. In a later analysis, previously published TCR beta repertoires from 666 donors were re-analyzed and high-resolution HLA genotyping was added so that TCR occurrence patterns could be studied. Among roughly 370 genotyped donors of the cohort, an average of about 240,000 unique TCR beta nucleotide sequences were sequenced per donor, around 20% of them non-productive. Besides the first cohort of roughly 660 subjects, a separate validation cohort made up of about 120 different subjects was used. Because of strong linkage in the cohort, a handful of DR-DQ haplotypes were treated as single units for association and clustering. In a later genetic analysis, genome-wide SNP genotypes for about three fifths of the roughly 670 donors were used, and that subset was treated as a discovery cohort.

Points on this clone: Its antigen is still unknown. There are no base qualities to consult, and no much larger clone falls within one base.

V lost 2 bases and J lost 7 bases, and the count of bases not matched to a germline gene is 9. The germline V gene gives CDR1 as MNHEY and CDR2 as SVGAGI. The CDR3 sequence holds 15 residues, the cysteine and phenylalanine included. Of all the DNA, just the CDR3 is kept, 45 bases in frame from base 1. Summary of the overall study and its limitations: At a false discovery rate of 0.05, a later analysis linked under 20,000 TCR beta sequences to specific HLA alleles. Most TCR sequences were observed very rarely across donors, whereas some public TCRs were present in many individuals. Roughly uniform sequencing depth across donors was assumed in presence/absence analyses, although this assumption may not hold. An association between a missense DCLRE1C variant and V-gene and J-gene trimming of TCR beta chains was found in a later genetic analysis and replicated in an independent cohort. A further reported finding was that TCR beta sequences accurately predicted the HLA-A and HLA-B alleles for most subjects in the first cohort. According to a later analysis, parvovirus B19, influenza, CMV and Epstein-Barr virus appeared linked to several top co-occurrence clusters. This cohort had only TCR beta chains sequenced, and the lack of alpha or paired-chain data limited which features could be detected. The authors suggested that the approach could potentially be generalized to other disease states and immunological phenotypes. A later genetic analysis reported fewer N-insertions in productive TCRs among donors in an Asian-associated ancestry cluster than the approximately 700-donor mean. In vitro tests confirmed that a few of the cytomegalovirus-associated TCR beta chains recognize cytomegalovirus antigens. The study listed 164 TCR beta chains as associated with cytomegalovirus. In a later analysis, HLA-associated TCR beta chains showed more clonal expansion and lower generation probabilities than non-associated chains that were equally common. Linkage disequilibrium might explain the correlated functional status among segregating V segments, but an unknown experimental factor could not be excluded. According to a later analysis, most CMV-associated TCR beta chains appeared to be HLA-restricted, and the HLA associations seemed to be driven largely by CMV exposure. A group of highly shared sequence variants was considered likely to be a technical artifact of the sequencing pipeline. In a later analysis, the rate of TCR association differed among HLA loci, with DRB1 alleles having the most associated TCRs and HLA-C alleles having the fewest. When HLA alleles, especially DR and DQ, strongly co-occurred, attributing TCR associations to individual alleles was difficult. The classifier was reported to diagnose cytomegalovirus status with high specificity and sensitivity in both the original cohort and the validation cohort. Some IMGT-functional V segments, including TRBV6-2 and TRBV6-3, could not be told apart with the 87-base-pair reads, so those segments were excluded. In an earlier analysis of 587 of the donors, most TCR beta V segments appeared in productive rearrangements about 87% or about 30% of the time, broadly matching IMGT annotations. CMV serostatus was the only immune exposure information available for the cohort. Because HLA typing was unavailable for some donors at each locus, only the typed subset was used in association tests. Some 15 rarely observed V segments, including chromosome 9 orphons, were excluded from the earlier analysis of approximately 500 of the donors because counts were too low.

The library was prepared using the immunoSEQ multiplex PCR assay. For the multiplex PCR, a mixture combining 60 forward primers for TCR Vbeta segments and 13 reverse primers for TCR Jbeta segments was used. Amplification of the CDR3 region of rearranged TCR beta genes was performed with a multiplex PCR assay on genomic DNA. Amplified TCR beta libraries were sequenced as 87-base-pair reads on the Illumina HiSeq System. In the source study's methods: In a later analysis, roughly 80 million unique TCR beta chains were counted across the 666 repertoires, and about 9.9 million of these chains were shared by at least two donors. To remove PCR and sequencing errors, raw reads were error-corrected and collapsed into unique sequences using a nearest-neighbor algorithm that merged closely related sequences. CDR3 sequences were aligned to IMGT reference sequences to assign V, D and J gene segments. For a sequence to be retained, a match of at least six nucleotides to both a V gene segment and a J gene segment was required. A rearrangement was called productive if the CDR3 had no stop codons and remained in frame with V and J, and every other rearrangement was called non-productive. CDR3 was defined by IMGT convention, running from the second conserved V-encoded cysteine to the conserved J-encoded phenylalanine. The earlier analysis of about 640 of the donors excluded any sequence lacking an unambiguous match to a single V gene segment. In an earlier analysis of approximately 560 of the donors, a V segment was called functional when productive rearrangements were above 56.7%, and segregating when the standard deviation between donors exceeded 5%. A statistical classification framework was built to diagnose cytomegalovirus status from the catalog of TCR beta chain sequences. A later analysis assigned V and J genes by comparing TCR nucleotide sequences with IMGT/GENE-DB human TR gene sequences. A later analysis assigned CDR3 sequences and most-parsimonious VDJ recombination scenarios with the TCRdist pipeline. In a later analysis, each TCR beta chain was defined by its CDR3 amino acid sequence together with its V-gene family, and reads lacking a unique V-gene family were excluded. In a later analysis, 550 to 650 highly shared, low-generation-probability nucleotide sequences were removed to address suspected cross-contamination and a sequencing artifact. In a later analysis, a clonal expansion index was calculated for each public chain from normalized within-repertoire ranks of inferred template counts. In a later analysis, generation probabilities were computed with a VDJ recombination model fitted to out-of-frame rearrangements, and the resulting probabilities were checked against IGoR. In a later analysis, TCR-TCR, TCR-HLA and TCR-CMV co-occurrence was scored with hypergeometric tests, and a repertoire-size bias correction was applied to TCR pairs. False discovery rates were estimated in a later analysis by permuting HLA or CMV assignments 20 times. In a later analysis, co-occurring TCRs were grouped using DBSCAN, and TCRdist sequence similarity was added for clustering within HLA-allele-positive subsets. Co-occurrence clustering excluded repertoires with fewer than 30,000 or more than 120,000 public chains, plus five with anomalous nucleotide sharing. Imported from immuneACCESS, the table was reduced by TCRdb to in-frame sequences with V and J called. These copies leave out some clones; in studies compared against another copy, an unresolved V gene accounts for under half, and the cause of the remainder is not known. Clone size and the V and J calls come from that table; the DNA yielded D and trimming. This sample lists about 110,000 clones; around 76% were detected once. Around an eighth of the sample rests with the top ten.

The cohort was made up of approximately 670 healthy bone marrow donors. At the time of sampling, all cohort members were nominally healthy, though unrecorded immune exposures were likely present. The donor tested CMV seropositive and was one of the 289 seropositive cohort members. A peripheral blood sample was collected from each donor, and TCR beta sequencing was performed on peripheral blood mononuclear cells. Genomic DNA was extracted from the blood cell samples with the Qiagen DNeasy Blood Extraction Kit. The material sequenced was PBMCs. This receptor was obtained from a man aged 25 to 40 in good health and CMV-seropositive. The sequence links TRBV6-5 to TRBJ2-5; TRBD2 matches 8 bases in the middle. Read as DNA, the sequence is TGTGCCAGCAGTTACGAAGCGGGGGAGCCGAGGACCCAGTACTTC. This encodes CASSYEAGEPRTQYF.